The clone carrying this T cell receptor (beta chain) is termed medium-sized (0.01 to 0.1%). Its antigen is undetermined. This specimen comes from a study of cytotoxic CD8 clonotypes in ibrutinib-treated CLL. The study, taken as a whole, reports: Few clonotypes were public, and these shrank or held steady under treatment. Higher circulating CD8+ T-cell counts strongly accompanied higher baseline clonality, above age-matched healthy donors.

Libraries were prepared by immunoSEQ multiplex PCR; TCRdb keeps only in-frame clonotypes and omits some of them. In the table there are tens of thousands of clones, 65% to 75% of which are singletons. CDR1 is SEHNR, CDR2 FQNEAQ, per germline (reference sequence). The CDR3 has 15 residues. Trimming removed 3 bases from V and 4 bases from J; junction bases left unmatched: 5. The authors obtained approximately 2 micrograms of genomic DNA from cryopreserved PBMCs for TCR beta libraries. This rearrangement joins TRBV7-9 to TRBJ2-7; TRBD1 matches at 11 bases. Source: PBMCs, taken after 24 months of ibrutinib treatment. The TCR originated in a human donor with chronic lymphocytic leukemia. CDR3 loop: CASSLDRGPGYEQYF. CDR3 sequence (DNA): TGTGCCAGCAGCTTGGACAGGGGGCCAGGTTACGAGCAGTACTTC.